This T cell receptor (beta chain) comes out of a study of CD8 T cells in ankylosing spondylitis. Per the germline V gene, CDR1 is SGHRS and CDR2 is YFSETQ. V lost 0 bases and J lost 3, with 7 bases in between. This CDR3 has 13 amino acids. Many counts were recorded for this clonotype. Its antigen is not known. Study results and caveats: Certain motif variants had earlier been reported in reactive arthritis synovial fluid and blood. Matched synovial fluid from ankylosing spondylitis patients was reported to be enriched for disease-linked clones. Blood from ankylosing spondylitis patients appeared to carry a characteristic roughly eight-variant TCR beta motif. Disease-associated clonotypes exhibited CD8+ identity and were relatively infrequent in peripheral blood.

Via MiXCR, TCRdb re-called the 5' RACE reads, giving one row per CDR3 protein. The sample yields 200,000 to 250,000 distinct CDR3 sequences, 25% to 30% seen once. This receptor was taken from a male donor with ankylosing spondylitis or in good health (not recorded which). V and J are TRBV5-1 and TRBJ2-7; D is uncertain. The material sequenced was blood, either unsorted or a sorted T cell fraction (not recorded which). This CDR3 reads CASSLGGHYEQYF. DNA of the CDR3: TGCGCCAGCAGCTTGGGTGGGCACTACGAGCAGTACTTC.